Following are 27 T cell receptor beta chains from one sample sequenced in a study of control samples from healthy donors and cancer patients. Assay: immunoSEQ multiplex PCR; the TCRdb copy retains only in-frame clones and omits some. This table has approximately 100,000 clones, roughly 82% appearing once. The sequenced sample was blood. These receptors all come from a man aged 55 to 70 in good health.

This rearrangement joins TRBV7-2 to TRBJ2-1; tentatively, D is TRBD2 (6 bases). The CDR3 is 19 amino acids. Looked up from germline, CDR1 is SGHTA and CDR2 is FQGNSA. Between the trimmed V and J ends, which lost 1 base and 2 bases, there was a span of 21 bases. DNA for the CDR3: TGTGCCAGCAGCTTAGACAGCTTACACTTTAGCGGCACCTACAATGAGCAGTTCTTC. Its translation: CASSLDSLHFSGTYNEQFF.

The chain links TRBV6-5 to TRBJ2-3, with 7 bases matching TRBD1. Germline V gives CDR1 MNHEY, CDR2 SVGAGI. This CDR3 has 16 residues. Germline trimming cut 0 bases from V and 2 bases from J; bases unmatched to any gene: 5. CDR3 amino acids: CASSYSSTGLTDTQYF. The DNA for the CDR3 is TGTGCCAGCAGTTACTCCTCGACAGGGCTCACAGATACGCAGTATTTT.

The CDR3 spells CASSSVRGRMEGYTF. DNA of the CDR3: TGTGCCAGCAGCTCGGTTAGGGGTCGGATGGAGGGCTACACCTTC. The chain employs TRBV11-2 and TRBJ1-2; maybe TRBD1 (5 bases). CDR1 and CDR2 (germline): SGHAT, FQNNGV. The CDR3 length is 15 residues. V was cut by 4 bases and J by 8 bases, with 20 bases left in between.

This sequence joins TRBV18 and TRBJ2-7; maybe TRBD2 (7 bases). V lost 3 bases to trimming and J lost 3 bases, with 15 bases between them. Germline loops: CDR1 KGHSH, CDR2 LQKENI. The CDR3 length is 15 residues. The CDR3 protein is CASSPPAGEGYEQYF. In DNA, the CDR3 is TGTGCCAGCTCACCTCCGGCAGGGGAGGGCTACGAGCAGTACTTC.

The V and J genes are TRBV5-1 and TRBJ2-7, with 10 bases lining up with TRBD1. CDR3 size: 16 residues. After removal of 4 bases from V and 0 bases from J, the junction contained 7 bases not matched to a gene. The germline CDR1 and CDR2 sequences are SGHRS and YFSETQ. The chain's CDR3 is CASSTKGQGGSYEQYF. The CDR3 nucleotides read TGCGCCAGCAGCACAAAAGGACAGGGGGGCTCCTACGAGCAGTACTTC.

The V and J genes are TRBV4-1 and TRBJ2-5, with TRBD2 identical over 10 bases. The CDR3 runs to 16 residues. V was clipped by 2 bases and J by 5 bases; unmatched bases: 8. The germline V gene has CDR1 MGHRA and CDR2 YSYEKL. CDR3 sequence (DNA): TGCGCCAGCAGCCAAACCATTGCTAGCGGGGGTGAGACCCAGTACTTC. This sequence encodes CASSQTIASGGETQYF.

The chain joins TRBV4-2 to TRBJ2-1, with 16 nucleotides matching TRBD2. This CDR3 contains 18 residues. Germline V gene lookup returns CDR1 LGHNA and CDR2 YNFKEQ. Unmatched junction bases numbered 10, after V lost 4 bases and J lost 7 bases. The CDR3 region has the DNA TGTGCCAGCAGCCGGTCCGGGACTAGCGGGAGGGCAATGAATGAGCAGTTCTTC. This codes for CASSRSGTSGRAMNEQFF.

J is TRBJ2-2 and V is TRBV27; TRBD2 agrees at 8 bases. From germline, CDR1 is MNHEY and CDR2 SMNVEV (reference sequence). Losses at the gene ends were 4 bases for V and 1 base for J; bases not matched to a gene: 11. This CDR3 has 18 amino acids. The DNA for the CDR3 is TGTGCCAGCAGTTACGACGGGGGGGCGTTTCTGAACACCGGGGAGCTGTTTTTT. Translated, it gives CASSYDGGAFLNTGELFF.

The CDR3 region is CASKGFDSSVESYTF. Written as DNA, the CDR3 is TGCGCCAGCAAGGGGTTCGACAGTTCGGTAGAAAGCTACACCTTC. The chain joins TRBV5-1 to TRBJ1-2; TRBD1 might be the D (5 bases). V was pared by 6 bases and J by 9 bases, with 24 bases between. The CDR3 covers 15 residues. Looked up from germline, CDR1 is SGHRS and CDR2 is YFSETQ.

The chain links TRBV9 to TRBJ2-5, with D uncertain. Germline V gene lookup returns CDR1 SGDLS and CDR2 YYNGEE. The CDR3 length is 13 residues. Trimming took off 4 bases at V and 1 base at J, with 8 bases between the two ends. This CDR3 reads CASSPFAQETQYF. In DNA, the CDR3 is TGTGCCAGCAGCCCGTTTGCCCAAGAGACCCAGTACTTC.

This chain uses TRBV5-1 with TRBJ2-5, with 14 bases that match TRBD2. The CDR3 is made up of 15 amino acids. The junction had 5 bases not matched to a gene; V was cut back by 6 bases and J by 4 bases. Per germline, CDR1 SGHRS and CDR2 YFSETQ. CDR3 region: CASTRLAGGRETQYF. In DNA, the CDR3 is TGCGCCAGCACCCGACTAGCGGGAGGGAGAGAGACCCAGTACTTC.

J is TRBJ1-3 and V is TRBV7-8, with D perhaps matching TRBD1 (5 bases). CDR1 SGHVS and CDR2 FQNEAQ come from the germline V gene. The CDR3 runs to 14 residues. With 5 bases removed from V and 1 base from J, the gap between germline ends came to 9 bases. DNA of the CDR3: TGTGCCAGCAGCCTCAGGGAGTCTGGAAACACCATATATTTT. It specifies CASSLRESGNTIYF.

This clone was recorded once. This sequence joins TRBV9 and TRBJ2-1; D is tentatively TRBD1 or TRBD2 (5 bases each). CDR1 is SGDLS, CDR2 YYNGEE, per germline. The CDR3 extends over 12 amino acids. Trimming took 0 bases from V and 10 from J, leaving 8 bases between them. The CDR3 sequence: CASSVEWGEQFF. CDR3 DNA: TGTGCCAGCAGCGTAGAATGGGGGGAGCAGTTCTTC.

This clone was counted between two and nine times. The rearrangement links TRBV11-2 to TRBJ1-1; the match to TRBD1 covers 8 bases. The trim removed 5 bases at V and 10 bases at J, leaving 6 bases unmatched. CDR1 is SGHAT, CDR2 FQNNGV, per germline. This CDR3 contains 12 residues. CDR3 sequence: CASSIGQGLAFF. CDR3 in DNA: TGTGCCAGCAGCATAGGACAGGGTCTAGCTTTCTTT.

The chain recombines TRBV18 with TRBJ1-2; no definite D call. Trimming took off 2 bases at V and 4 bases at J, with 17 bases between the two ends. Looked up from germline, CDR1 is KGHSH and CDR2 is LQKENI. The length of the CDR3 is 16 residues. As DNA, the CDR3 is TGTGCCAGCTCACCAACTTGGACGGCGGATCGCTATGGCTACACCTTC. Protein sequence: CASSPTWTADRYGYTF.

The CDR3 loop reads CASSLGSSGAKNIQYF. Written as DNA, the CDR3 is TGCGCCAGCAGCTTGGGTAGTTCAGGGGCCAAAAACATTCAGTACTTC. The rearrangement uses TRBV5-1 and TRBJ2-4; TRBD1 is a possible D gene (5 bases). The CDR3 contains 16 residues. The germline V gene encodes CDR1 SGHRS and CDR2 YFSETQ. V dropped 0 bases and J dropped 1 base, with 11 bases sitting between them.

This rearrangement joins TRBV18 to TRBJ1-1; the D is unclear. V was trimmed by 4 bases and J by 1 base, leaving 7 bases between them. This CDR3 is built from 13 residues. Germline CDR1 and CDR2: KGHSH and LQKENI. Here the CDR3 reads CASSQDQNTEAFF. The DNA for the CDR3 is TGTGCCAGCTCACAAGACCAGAACACTGAAGCTTTCTTT.

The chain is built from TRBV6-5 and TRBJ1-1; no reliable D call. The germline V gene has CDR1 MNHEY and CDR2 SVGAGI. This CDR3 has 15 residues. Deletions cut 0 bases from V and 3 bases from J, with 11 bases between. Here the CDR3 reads CASSYSASLDTEAFF. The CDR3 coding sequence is TGTGCCAGCAGTTACTCGGCCAGCCTAGACACTGAAGCTTTCTTT.

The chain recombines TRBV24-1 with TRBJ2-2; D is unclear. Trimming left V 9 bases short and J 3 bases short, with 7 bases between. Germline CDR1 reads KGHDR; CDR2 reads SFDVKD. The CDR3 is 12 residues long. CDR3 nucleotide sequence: TGTGCCACCCTTGACTACACCGGGGAGCTGTTTTTT. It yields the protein CATLDYTGELFF.

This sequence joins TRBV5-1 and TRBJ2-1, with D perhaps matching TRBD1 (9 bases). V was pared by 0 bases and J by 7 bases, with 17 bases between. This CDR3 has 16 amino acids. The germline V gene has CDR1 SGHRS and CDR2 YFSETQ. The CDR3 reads CASSLVAGTGMNEQFF. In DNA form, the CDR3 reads TGCGCCAGCAGCTTGGTAGCGGGGACAGGGATGAATGAGCAGTTCTTC.

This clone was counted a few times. CDR3 sequence reads: CASSTNRNQPQHF. Here the CDR3 DNA reads TGTGCCAGTAGTACAAACAGGAATCAGCCCCAGCATTTT. The chain uses TRBV19 and TRBJ1-5; maybe TRBD1 (5 bases). V lost 4 bases to trimming and J lost 4 bases, with 8 bases between them. CDR1 and CDR2 from the germline V gene are LNHDA and SQIVND (reference sequence). The CDR3 sequence is 13 residues long.

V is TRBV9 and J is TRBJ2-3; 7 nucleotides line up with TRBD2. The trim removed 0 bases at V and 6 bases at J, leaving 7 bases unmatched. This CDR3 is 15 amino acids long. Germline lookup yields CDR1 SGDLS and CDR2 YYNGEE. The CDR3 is CASSVGTRIVDTQYF. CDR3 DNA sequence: TGTGCCAGCAGCGTAGGGACTAGGATAGTGGATACGCAGTATTTT.

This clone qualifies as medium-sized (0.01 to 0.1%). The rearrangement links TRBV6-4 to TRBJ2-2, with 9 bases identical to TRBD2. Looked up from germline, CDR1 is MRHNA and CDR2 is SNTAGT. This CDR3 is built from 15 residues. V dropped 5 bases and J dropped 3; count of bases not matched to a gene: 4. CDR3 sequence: CASSQTSGDTGELFF. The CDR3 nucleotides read TGTGCCAGCAGTCAGACTAGCGGAGACACCGGGGAGCTGTTTTTT.

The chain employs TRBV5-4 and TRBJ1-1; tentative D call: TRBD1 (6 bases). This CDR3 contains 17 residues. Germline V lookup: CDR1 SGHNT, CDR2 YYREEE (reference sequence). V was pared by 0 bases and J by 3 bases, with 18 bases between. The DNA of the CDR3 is TGTGCCAGCAGCTTGGCAGGGGACCCCGGGGTTTACACTGAAGCTTTCTTT. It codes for CASSLAGDPGVYTEAFF.

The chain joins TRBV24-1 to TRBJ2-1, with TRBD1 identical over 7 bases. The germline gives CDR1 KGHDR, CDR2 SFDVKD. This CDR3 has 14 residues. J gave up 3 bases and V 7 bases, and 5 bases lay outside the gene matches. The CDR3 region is CATSGAGGYNEQFF. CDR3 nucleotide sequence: TGTGCCACCAGCGGGGCAGGGGGCTACAATGAGCAGTTCTTC.

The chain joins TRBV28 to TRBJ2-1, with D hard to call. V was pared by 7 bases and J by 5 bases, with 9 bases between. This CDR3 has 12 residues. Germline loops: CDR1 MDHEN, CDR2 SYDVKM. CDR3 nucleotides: TGTGCCAGCACACAGAGAAACAATGAGCAGTTCTTC. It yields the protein CASTQRNNEQFF.

The CDR3 loop reads CAILGPAGTEAFF. The CDR3 DNA reads TGTGCCATCTTAGGACCGGCCGGGACTGAAGCTTTCTTT. V gene TRBV28 combines with J gene TRBJ1-1; D not certain. Per the germline V gene, CDR1 is MDHEN and CDR2 is SYDVKM. V was cut by 10 bases and J by 5 bases, with 17 bases left in between. The CDR3 covers 13 residues.